The clone carrying this TCR beta chain was seen only a few times. Its specificity is not known. Per the germline V gene, CDR1 is LNHDA and CDR2 is SQIVND (reference sequence). V lost 8 bases to trimming and J lost 4 bases, with 23 bases between them. The CDR3 is 16 amino acids. Used for diagnoses were clinical symptoms, serum thyroxine and TRAb, thyroid ultrasound and orbital computed tomography. Fresh peripheral blood, around 9.3 ml of it, supplied the PBMCs. This entry is derived from a study of T cells in Graves' hyperthyroidism and ophthalmopathy. Across the whole study: The blood sample was taken at first diagnosis, before treatment began.

Notes on the study in general: Through a model of 13 V-J features, ophthalmopathy was separated from stable hyperthyroidism.

TCR beta CDR3 sequences were amplified from RNA transcripts. HTBI primers were the set used in a first-round RT-PCR of the TCR CDR3. From the multiplex PCR reads, TCRdb called clonotypes with MiXCR, one entry per CDR3 protein. Counted here are roughly 700,000 distinct CDR3 sequences, approximately 14% occurring once; the ten biggest clones make up roughly 10%. The sample consisted of blood. The rearrangement uses TRBV19 and TRBJ1-2; D not certain. This sequence was found in a woman under 30 with Graves' hyperthyroidism. CDR3 protein: CASSLTLDDFLYGYTF. CDR3 nucleotides: TGTGCCAGTTCACTTACCCTGGACGACTTTCTCTATGGCTACACCTTC.